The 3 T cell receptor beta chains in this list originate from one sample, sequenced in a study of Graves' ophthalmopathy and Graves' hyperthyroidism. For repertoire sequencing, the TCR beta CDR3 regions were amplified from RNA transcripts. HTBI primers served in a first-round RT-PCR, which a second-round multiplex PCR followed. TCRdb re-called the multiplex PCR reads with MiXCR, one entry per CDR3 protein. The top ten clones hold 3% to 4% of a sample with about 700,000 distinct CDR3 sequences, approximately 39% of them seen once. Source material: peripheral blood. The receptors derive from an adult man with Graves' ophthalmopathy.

CDR3 sequence reads: CATSSPGQGGGNQPQHF. The DNA of the CDR3 is TGTGCCACCAGCAGTCCGGGACAGGGGGGTGGCAATCAGCCCCAGCATTTT. This chain joins TRBV15 and TRBJ1-5; TRBD1 matches at 11 bases. Germline assignment: CDR1 LNHNV and CDR2 YYDKDF (reference sequence). This CDR3 comprises 17 residues. The V segment lost 3 bases and the J segment 2 bases; nucleotides outside the gene matches: 6.

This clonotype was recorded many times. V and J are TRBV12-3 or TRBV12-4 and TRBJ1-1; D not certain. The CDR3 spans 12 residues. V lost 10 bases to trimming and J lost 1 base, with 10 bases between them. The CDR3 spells CAISGRNTEAFF. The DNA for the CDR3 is TGTGCCATATCGGGGAGGAACACTGAAGCTTTCTTT.

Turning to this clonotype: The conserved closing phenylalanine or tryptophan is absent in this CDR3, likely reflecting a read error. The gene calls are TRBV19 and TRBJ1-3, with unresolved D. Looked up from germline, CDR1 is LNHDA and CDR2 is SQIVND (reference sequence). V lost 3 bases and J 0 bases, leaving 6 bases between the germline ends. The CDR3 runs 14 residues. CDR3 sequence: CASSIGSSGNTIYS. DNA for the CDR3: TGTGCCAGTAGTATCGGGAGCTCTGGAAACACCATATATTCT.